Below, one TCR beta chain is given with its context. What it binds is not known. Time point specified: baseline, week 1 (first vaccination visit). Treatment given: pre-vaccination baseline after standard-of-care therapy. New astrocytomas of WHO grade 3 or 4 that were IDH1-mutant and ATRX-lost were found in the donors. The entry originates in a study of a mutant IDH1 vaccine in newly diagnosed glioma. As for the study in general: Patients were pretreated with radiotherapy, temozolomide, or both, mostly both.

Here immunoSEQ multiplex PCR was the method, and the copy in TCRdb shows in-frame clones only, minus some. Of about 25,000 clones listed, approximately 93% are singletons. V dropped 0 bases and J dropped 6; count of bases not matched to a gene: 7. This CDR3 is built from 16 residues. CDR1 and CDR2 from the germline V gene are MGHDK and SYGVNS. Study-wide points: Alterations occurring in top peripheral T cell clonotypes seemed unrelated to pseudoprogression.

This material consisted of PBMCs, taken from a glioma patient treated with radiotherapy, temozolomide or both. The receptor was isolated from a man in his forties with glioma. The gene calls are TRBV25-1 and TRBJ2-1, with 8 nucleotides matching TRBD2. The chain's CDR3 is CASSEYVGSGVNEQFF. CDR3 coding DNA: TGTGCCAGCAGTGAATATGTGGGTAGCGGGGTCAATGAGCAGTTCTTC.